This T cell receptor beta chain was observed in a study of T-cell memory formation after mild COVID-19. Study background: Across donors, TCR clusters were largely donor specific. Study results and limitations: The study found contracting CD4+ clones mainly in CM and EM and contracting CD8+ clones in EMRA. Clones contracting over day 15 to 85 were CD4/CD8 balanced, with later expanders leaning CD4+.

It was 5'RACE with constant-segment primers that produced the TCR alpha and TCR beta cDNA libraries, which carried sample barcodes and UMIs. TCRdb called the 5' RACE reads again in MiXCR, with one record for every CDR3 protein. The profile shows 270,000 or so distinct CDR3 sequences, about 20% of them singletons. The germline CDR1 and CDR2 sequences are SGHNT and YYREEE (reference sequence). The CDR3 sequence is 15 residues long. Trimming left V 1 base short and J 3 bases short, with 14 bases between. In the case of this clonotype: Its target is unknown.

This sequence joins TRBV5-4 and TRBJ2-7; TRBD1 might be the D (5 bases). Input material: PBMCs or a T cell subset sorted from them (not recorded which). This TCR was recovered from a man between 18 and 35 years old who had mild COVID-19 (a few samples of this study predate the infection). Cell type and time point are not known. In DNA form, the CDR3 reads TGTGCCAGCAGCTTGCCTCAACAGGCTTTCTACGAGCAGTACTTC. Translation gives CASSLPQQAFYEQYF.